Below, 9 T cell receptor beta chains from the same sample are listed, as sequenced in a study of T cells in Graves' hyperthyroidism and ophthalmopathy. There were TCR beta CDR3 regions amplified from RNA transcripts. An initial round of RT-PCR targeting the TCR CDR3 relied on the HTBI primer set. TCRdb analysed the multiplex PCR reads with MiXCR anew, one entry per CDR3 protein. The sample lists a few hundred thousand distinct CDR3 sequences; roughly 20% were seen once. Material: blood. All receptors derive from a woman aged 35 to 49 with Graves' ophthalmopathy.

This clonotype appeared many times. V usage is TRBV6-5 and J usage is TRBJ2-5; 7 nucleotides agree with TRBD2. The germline gives CDR1 MNHEY, CDR2 SVGAGI. This CDR3 spans 14 amino acids. J lost 5 bases, V lost 4 bases, and 7 bases had no gene match. The CDR3 DNA reads as TGTGCCAGCAGTTCGACTAGCTCTGTGGAGACCCAGTACTTC. Encoded protein: CASSSTSSVETQYF.

This clonotype was observed many times. The J gene is TRBJ1-2, the V gene TRBV28; D ambiguous. CDR3 length: 13 residues. Germline CDR1 reads MDHEN; CDR2 reads SYDVKM. Trimming took 4 bases from V and 4 from J, leaving 10 bases between them. The CDR3 region is CASSSVGTYGYTF. The CDR3 DNA reads as TGTGCCAGCAGTTCTGTCGGCACCTATGGCTACACCTTC.

This clonotype was recorded many times. The chain links TRBV25-1 to TRBJ1-6, with 7 positions matching TRBD1. After removal of 6 bases from V and 7 bases from J, the junction contained 6 bases not matched to a gene. This CDR3 contains 14 residues. From germline, CDR1 is MGHDK and CDR2 SYGVNS. The CDR3 DNA reads as TGTGCCAGCAGCCGGGACAGCCTAAATTCACCCCTCCACTTT. Protein: CASSRDSLNSPLHF. The whole variable domain, remainder taken from reference TRBV25-1 and TRBJ1-6, is EADIYQTPRYLVIGTGKKITLECSQTMGHDKMYWYQQDPGMELHLIHYSYGVNSTEKGDLSSESTVSRIRTEHFPLTLESARPSHTSQYLCASSRDSLNSPLHFGNGTRLTVT.

This clonotype was detected many times. This chain links TRBV28 with TRBJ1-5; TRBD1 might be the D (5 bases). Germline CDR1 is MDHEN and CDR2 is SYDVKM. The CDR3 is 11 residues long. Trimming cost V 8 bases and J 7 bases, with 9 bases left between them. CDR3 coding DNA: TGTGCCAGCGCGACAGTCCAGCCCCAGCATTTT. Its translation is CASATVQPQHF.

This clonotype was observed many times. The chain combines TRBV20-1 with TRBJ2-7; 9 bases map to TRBD2. CDR1 is DFQATT and CDR2 is SNEGSKA in the germline V gene (reference sequence). The CDR3 is made up of 13 amino acids. V lost 4 bases, J lost 3 bases, and 4 bases stayed unmatched. CDR3 loop: CSAKREAFYEQYF. The DNA of the CDR3 is TGCAGTGCTAAGCGGGAGGCCTTCTACGAGCAGTACTTC.

This clonotype has a count of ten or more. The gene calls are TRBV12-3 or TRBV12-4 and TRBJ2-2; 14 nucleotides align to TRBD2. The CDR3 consists of 15 residues. V lost 10 bases, J lost 3 bases, and 4 bases stayed unmatched. The CDR3 loop is CAIRTSGRYTGELFF. CDR3 sequence (DNA): TGTGCCATCAGGACTAGCGGGAGGTACACCGGGGAGCTGTTTTTT.

This clonotype was picked up many times. The rearrangement uses TRBV4-2 and TRBJ2-3; tentative D call: TRBD2 (6 bases). Germline V lookup: CDR1 LGHNA, CDR2 YNFKEQ. The CDR3 covers 17 residues. V lost 4 bases and J lost 0, with 17 bases in between. CDR3 loop: CASSLQGRRRSTDTQYF. The CDR3 coding sequence is TGTGCCAGCAGCCTCCAAGGGAGGCGCAGAAGCACAGATACGCAGTATTTT.

The V gene is TRBV29-1, the J gene TRBJ2-2; D perhaps matches TRBD1 (6 bases). Deletions cut 4 bases from V and 3 bases from J, with 9 bases between. Germline V gene lookup returns CDR1 SQVTM and CDR2 ANQGSEA. This CDR3 is built from 13 residues. The CDR3 DNA is TGCAGCGTTGGGACAGTGCACACCGGGGAGCTGTTTTTT. This gives the protein CSVGTVHTGELFF.

This clonotype came up many times. The chain recombines TRBV27 with TRBJ1-2, with D unclear. Germline V gives CDR1 MNHEY, CDR2 SMNVEV (reference sequence). The CDR3 totals 12 residues. Trimming pared 6 bases from V and 1 base from J, leaving 6 bases between. The CDR3 region has the DNA TGTGCCAGCAGGTCTCTTAACTATGGCTACACCTTC. This encodes CASRSLNYGYTF.